This T cell receptor (beta chain) stems from a study of blood T cell repertoires in COVID-19. Per the germline V gene, CDR1 is LGHDT and CDR2 is YNNKEL (reference sequence). The CDR3 length is 18 residues. Trimming removed 4 bases from V and 4 bases from J; junction bases left unmatched: 16. TCRdb's copy holds only in-frame clones and misses some; the assay was immunoSEQ multiplex PCR. Of 150,000 to 170,000 clones in the sample, 85% were seen once. Specimen: peripheral blood. The sequence derives from a woman aged 55-75 years with COVID-19, enrolled during active disease. This chain joins TRBV3-1 (or the pseudogene TRBV3-2) and TRBJ2-3, with TRBD1 identical over 8 bases. CDR3 DNA: TGTGCCAGCAGCCGCTATCAAGGACAGGGCAGTTTTGCAGATACGCAGTATTTT. It yields the protein CASSRYQGQGSFADTQYF.